The clone carrying this TCR beta chain was seen more than once but under ten times. This record belongs to a study of blood T cells in healthy people across ages. With a J-beta primer mix and a sample-barcoded 5' primer, a second PCR ran 7 to 11 cycles. In TCRdb, the 5' RACE reads were re-called with MiXCR into one record per CDR3 protein. The table includes 1.2 million to 1.5 million distinct CDR3 sequences, 42% detected once. The CDR3 covers 13 residues. Trimming took 5 bases from V and 8 from J; bases not matched to a gene: 6. CDR1 and CDR2 (germline): MNHEY, SVGEGT. Material: blood. The TCR was taken from a young woman in good health. The chain links TRBV6-2 or TRBV6-3 to TRBJ2-1; 7 positions agree with TRBD1. CDR3 sequence: CASSPDRDDEQFF. For the CDR3, the DNA is TGTGCCAGCAGTCCCGACAGGGACGATGAGCAGTTCTTC.